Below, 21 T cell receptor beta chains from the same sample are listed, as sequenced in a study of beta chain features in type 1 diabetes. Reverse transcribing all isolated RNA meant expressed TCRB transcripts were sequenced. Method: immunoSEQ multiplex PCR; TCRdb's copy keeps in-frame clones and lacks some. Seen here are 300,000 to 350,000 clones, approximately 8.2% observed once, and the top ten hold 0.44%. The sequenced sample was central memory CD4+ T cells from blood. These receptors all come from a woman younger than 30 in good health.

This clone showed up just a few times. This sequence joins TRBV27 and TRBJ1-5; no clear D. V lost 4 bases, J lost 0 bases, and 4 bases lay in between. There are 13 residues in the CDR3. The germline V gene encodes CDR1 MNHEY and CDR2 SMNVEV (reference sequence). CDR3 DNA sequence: TGTGCCAGCAGTTCGCCTAGCAATCAGCCCCAGCATTTT. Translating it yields CASSSPSNQPQHF.

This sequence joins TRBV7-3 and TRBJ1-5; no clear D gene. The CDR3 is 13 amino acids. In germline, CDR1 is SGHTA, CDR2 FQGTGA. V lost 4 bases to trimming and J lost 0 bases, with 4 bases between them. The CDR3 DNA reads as TGTGCCAGCAGCTACCATAGCAATCAGCCCCAGCATTTT. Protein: CASSYHSNQPQHF.

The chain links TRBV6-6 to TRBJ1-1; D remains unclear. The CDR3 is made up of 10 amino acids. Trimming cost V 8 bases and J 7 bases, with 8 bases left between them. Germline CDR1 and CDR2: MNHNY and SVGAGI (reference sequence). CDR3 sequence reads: CASALLEAFF. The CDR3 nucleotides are TGTGCCAGCGCCCTCCTTGAAGCTTTCTTT.

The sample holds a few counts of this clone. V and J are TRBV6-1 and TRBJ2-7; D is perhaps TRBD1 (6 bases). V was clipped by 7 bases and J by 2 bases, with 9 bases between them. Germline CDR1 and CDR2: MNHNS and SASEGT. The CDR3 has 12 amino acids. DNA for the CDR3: TGTGCCAGCATCAGGGGAACCTACGAGCAGTACTTC. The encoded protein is CASIRGTYEQYF.

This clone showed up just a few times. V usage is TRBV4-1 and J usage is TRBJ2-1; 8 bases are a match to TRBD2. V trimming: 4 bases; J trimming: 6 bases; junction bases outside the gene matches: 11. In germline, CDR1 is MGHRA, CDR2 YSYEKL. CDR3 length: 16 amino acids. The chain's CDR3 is CASSRQTGTRSNEQFF. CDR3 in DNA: TGCGCCAGCAGCCGGCAGACCGGGACTAGGTCCAATGAGCAGTTCTTC.

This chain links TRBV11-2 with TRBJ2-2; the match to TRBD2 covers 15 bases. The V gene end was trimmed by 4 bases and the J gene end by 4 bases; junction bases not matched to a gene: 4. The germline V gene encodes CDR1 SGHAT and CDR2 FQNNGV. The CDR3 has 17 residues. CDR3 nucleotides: TGTGCCAGCAGCTCCGGACTAGCGGGAGGGCGCACCGGGGAGCTGTTTTTT. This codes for CASSSGLAGGRTGELFF.

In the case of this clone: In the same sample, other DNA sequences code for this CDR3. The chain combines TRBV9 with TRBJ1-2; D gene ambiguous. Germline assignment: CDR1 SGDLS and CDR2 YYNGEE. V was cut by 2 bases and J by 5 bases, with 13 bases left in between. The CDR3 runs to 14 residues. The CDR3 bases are TGTGCCAGCAGCGTGGATCCAGAGGGATATGGCTACACCTTC. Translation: CASSVDPEGYGYTF. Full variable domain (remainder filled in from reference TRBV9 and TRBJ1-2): DSGVTQTPKHLITATGQRVTLRCSPRSGDLSVYWYQQSLDQGLQFLIQYYNGEERAKGNILERFSAQQFPDLHSELNLSSLELGDSALYFCASSVDPEGYGYTFGSGTRLTVV.

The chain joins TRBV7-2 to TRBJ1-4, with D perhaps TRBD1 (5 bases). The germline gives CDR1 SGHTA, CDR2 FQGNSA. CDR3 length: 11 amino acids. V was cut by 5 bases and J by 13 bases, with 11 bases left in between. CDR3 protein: CASSTPDRLFF. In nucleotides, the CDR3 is TGTGCCAGCAGCACCCCTGACAGACTGTTTTTT. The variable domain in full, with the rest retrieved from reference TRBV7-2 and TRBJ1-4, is GAGVSQSPSNKVTEKGKDVELRCDPISGHTALYWYRQSLGQGLEFLIYFQGNSAPDKSGLPSDRFSAERTGGSVSTLTIQRTQQEDSAVYLCASSTPDRLFFGSGTQLSVL.

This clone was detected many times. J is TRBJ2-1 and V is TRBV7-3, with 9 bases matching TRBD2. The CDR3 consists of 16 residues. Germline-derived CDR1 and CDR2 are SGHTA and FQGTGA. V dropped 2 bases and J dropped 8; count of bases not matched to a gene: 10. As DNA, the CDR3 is TGTGCCAGCAGCTTACTGAGGACTAGCGACCCCTATGAGCAGTTCTTC. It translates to CASSLLRTSDPYEQFF.

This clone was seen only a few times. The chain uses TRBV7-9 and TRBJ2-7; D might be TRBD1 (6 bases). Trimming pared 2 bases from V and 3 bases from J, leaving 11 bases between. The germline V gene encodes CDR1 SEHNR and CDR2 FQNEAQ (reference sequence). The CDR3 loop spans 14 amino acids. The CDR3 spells CASSLRQAYYEQYF. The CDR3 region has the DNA TGTGCCAGCAGCTTACGACAGGCGTACTACGAGCAGTACTTC.

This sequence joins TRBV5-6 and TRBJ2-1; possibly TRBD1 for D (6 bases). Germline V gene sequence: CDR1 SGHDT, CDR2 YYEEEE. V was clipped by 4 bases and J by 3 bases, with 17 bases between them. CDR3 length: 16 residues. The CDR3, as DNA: TGTGCCAGCAGCCCTACCCAAACAGGGAGCTACAATGAGCAGTTCTTC. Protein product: CASSPTQTGSYNEQFF.

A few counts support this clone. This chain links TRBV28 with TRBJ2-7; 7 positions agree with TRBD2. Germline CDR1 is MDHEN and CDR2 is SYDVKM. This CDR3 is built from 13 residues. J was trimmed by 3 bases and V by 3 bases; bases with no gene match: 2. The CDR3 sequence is CASSFGRLYEQYF. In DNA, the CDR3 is TGTGCCAGCAGTTTCGGGAGGCTCTACGAGCAGTACTTC.

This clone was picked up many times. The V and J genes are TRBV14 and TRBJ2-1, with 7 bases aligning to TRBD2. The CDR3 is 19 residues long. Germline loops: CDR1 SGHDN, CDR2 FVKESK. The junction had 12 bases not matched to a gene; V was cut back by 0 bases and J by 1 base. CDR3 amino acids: CASSQDRTGGSWSYNEQFF. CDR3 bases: TGTGCCAGCAGCCAAGATAGGACGGGCGGGAGCTGGTCCTACAATGAGCAGTTCTTC.

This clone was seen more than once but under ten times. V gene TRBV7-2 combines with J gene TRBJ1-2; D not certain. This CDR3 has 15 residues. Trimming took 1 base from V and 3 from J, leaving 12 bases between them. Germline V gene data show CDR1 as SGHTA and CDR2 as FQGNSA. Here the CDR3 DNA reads TGTGCCAGCAGCTTAGTAGGGCTACAAGACTATGGCTACACCTTC. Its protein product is CASSLVGLQDYGYTF.

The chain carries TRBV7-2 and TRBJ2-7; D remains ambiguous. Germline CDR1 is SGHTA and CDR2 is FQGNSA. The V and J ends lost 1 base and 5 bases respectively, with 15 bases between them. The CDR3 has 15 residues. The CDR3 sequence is CASSLDNRQRDEQYF. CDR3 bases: TGTGCCAGCAGCTTAGATAATCGGCAAAGGGACGAGCAGTACTTC.

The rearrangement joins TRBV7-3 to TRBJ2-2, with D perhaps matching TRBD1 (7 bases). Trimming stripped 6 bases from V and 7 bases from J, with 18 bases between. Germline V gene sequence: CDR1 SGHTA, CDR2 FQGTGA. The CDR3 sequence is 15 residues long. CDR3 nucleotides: TGTGCCAGCAGGAAAACAGGGGACTCAAACGGGGAGCTGTTTTTT. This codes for CASRKTGDSNGELFF. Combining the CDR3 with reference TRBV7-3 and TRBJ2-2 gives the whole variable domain GAGVSQTPSNKVTEKGKYVELRCDPISGHTALYWYRQSLGQGPEFLIYFQGTGAADDSGLPNDRFFAVRPEGSVSTLKIQRTERGDSAVYLCASRKTGDSNGELFFGEGSRLTVL.

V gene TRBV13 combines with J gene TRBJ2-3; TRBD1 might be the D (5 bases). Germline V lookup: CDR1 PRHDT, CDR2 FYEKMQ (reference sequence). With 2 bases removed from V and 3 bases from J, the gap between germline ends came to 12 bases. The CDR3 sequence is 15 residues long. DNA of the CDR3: TGTGCCAGCAGCTTAATGGTGACAGCTACAGATACGCAGTATTTT. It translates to CASSLMVTATDTQYF.

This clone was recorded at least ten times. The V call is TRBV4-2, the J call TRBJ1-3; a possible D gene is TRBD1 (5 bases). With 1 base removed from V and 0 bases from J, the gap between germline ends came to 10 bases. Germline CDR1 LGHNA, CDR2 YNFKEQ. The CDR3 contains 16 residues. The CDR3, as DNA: TGTGCCAGCAGCCAAGTTAGCGGGACCTCTGGAAACACCATATATTTT. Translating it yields CASSQVSGTSGNTIYF.

CDR3 protein: CASSLAVLSGANVLTF. The CDR3 DNA is TGCGCCAGCAGCTTGGCGGTGTTATCTGGGGCCAACGTCCTGACTTTC. V and J are TRBV5-1 and TRBJ2-6; D is unresolved. With 0 bases removed from V and 1 base from J, the gap between germline ends came to 8 bases. CDR1 SGHRS and CDR2 YFSETQ come from the germline V gene. There are 16 residues in the CDR3.

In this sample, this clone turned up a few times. This CDR3 is CASSRTSGSDEQFF. CDR3 coding DNA: TGTGCCAGCAGCAGGACTAGCGGGAGCGATGAGCAGTTCTTC. The rearrangement links TRBV28 to TRBJ2-1; 13 bases fit TRBD2. The V and J ends lost 6 bases and 8 bases, in that order; junction bases with no gene match: 4. Germline V gene lookup returns CDR1 MDHEN and CDR2 SYDVKM. This CDR3 has 14 amino acids.

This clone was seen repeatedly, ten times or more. This chain's CDR3 is CASSSGLAKYNEQFF. CDR3 nucleotide sequence: TGTGCCAGCAGCTCGGGACTAGCAAAATACAATGAGCAGTTCTTC. V and J are TRBV5-6 and TRBJ2-1; 9 nucleotides agree with TRBD2. There are 15 residues in the CDR3. Germline V gene data show CDR1 as SGHDT and CDR2 as YYEEEE. Trimming cost V 3 bases and J 4 bases; bases outside gene matches: 5.